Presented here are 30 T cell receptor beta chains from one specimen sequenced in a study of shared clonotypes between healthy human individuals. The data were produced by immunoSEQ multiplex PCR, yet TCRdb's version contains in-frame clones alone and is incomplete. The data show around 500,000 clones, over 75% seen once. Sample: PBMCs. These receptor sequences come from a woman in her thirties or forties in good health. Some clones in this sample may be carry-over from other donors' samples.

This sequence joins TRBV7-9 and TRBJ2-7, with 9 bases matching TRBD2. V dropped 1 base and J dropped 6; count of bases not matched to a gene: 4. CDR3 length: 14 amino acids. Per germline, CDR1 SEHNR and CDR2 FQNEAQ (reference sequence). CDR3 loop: CASSLGGLAGEQYF. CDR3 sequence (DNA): TGTGCCAGCAGCTTAGGGGGACTAGCTGGCGAGCAGTACTTC. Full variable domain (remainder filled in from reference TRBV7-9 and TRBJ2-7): DTGVSQNPRHKITKRGQNVTFRCDPISEHNRLYWYRQTLGQGPEFLTYFQNEAQLEKSRLLSDRFSAERPKGSFSTLEIQRTEQGDSAMYLCASSLGGLAGEQYFGPGTRLTVT.

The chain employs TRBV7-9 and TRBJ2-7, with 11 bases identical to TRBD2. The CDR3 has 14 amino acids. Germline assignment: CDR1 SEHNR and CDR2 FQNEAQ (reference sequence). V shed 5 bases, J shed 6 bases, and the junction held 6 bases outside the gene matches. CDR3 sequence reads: CASSATSGVIEQYF. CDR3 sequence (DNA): TGTGCCAGCAGCGCGACTAGCGGGGTGATCGAGCAGTACTTC. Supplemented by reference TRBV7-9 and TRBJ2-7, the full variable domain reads DTGVSQNPRHKITKRGQNVTFRCDPISEHNRLYWYRQTLGQGPEFLTYFQNEAQLEKSRLLSDRFSAERPKGSFSTLEIQRTEQGDSAMYLCASSATSGVIEQYFGPGTRLTVT.

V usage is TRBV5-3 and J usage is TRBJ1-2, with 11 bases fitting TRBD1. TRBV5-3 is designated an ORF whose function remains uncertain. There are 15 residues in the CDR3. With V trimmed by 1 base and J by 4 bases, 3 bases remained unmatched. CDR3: CARSLKGTGGYGYTF. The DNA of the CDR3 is TGTGCCAGAAGCTTGAAAGGGACAGGGGGCTATGGCTACACCTTC.

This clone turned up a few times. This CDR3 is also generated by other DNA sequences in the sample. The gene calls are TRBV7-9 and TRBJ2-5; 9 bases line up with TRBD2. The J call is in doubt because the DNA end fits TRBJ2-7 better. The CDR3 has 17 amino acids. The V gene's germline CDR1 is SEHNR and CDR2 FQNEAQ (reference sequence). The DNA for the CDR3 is TGTGCCAGCAGCGCTTCCCGGGGTAGCGGGAGTTCCCACGAGCAGTACTTC. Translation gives CASSASRGSGSSHEQYF.

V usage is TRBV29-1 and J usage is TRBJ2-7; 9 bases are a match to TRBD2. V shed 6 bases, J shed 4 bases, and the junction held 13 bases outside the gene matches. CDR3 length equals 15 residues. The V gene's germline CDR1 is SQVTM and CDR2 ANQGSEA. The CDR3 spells CSVTGGLAGSYEQYF. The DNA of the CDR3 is TGCAGCGTGACGGGGGGGCTAGCGGGATCATACGAGCAGTACTTC.

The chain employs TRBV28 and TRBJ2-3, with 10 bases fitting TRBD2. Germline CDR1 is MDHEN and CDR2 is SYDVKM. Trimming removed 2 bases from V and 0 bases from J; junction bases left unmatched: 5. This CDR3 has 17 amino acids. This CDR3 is CASSLDPAGGSTDTQYF. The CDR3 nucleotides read TGTGCCAGCAGTTTAGACCCAGCGGGAGGGAGCACAGATACGCAGTATTTT.

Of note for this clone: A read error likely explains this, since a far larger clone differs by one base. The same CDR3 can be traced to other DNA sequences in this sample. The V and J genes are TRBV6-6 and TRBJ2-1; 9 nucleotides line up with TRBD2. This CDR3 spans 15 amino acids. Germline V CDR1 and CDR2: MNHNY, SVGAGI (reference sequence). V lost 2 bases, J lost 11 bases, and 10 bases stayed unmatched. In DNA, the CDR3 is TGTGCCAGCAGTTACGTGGGCCTAGCGGGACTTCAGCAGTTCTTC. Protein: CASSYVGLAGLQQFF.

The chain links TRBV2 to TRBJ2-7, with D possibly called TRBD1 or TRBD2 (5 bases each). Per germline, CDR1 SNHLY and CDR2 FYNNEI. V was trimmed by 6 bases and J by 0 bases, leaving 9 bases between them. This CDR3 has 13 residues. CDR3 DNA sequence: TGTGCCAGCAGCGGGACGCTCTCCTACGAGCAGTACTTC. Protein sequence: CASSGTLSYEQYF.

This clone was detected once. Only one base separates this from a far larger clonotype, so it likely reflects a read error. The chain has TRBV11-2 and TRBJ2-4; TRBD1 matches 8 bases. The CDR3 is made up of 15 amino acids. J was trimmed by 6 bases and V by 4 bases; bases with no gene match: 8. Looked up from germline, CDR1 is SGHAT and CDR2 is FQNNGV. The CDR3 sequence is CASSSSRGRGNIQYF. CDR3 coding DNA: TGTGCCAGCAGCTCAAGCAGGGGGCGTGGAAACATTCAGTACTTC.

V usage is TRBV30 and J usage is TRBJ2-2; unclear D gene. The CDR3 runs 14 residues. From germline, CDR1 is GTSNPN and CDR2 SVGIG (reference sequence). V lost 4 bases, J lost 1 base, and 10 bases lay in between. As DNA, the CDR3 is TGTGCCTGGAATGGCCAGTTGAACACCGGGGAGCTGTTTTTT. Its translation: CAWNGQLNTGELFF.

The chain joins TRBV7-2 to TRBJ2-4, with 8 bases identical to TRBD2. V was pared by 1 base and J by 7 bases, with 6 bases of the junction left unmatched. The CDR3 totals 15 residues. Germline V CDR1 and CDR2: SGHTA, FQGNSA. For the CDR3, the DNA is TGTGCCAGCAGCTTAGTAAGCGGGAGTGGTAACATTCAGTACTTC. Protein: CASSLVSGSGNIQYF.

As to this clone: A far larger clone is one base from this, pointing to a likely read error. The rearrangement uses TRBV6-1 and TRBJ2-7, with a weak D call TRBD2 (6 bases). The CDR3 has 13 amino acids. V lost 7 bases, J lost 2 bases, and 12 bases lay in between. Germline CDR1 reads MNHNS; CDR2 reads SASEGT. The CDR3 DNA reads TGTGCCAGCATATATCCGGGGGCCTACGAGCAGTACTTC. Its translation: CASIYPGAYEQYF.

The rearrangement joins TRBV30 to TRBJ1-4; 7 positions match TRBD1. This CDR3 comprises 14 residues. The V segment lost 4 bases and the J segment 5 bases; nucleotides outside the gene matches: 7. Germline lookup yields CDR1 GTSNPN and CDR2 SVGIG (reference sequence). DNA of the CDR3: TGTGCCTGGACAGGGGGTCGCGGAAATGAAAAACTGTTTTTT. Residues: CAWTGGRGNEKLFF.

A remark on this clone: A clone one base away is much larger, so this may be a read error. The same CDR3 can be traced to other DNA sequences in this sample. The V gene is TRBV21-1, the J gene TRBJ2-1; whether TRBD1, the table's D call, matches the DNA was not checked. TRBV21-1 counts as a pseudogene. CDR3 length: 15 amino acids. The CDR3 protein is CASTHPGQGGNEQFF. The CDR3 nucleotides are TGTGCTAGCACCCATCCGGGACAGGGCGGAAATGAGCAGTTCTTC.

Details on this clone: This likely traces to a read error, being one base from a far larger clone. CDR3 DNA: TGTGCCAGCAGCCAAGATTGGGAGCGGACGGCCAGGAGCGGGGAGCTGTTTTTT. This codes for CASSQDWERTARSGELFF. The gene calls are TRBV4-2 and TRBJ2-2; tentatively, D is TRBD2 (5 bases). Trimming pared 0 bases from V and 7 bases from J, leaving 21 bases between. The CDR3 is 18 residues long. The germline CDR1 and CDR2 sequences are LGHNA and YNFKEQ.

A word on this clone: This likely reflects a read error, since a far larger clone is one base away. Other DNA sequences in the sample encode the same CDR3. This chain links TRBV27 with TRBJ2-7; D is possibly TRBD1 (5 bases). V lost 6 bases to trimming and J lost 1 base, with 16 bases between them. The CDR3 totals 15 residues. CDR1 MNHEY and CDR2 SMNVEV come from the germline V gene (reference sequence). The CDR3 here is CASSQGTAFSYEQYF. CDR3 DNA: TGTGCCAGCAGCCAGGGTACAGCCTTTTCCTACGAGCAGTACTTC.

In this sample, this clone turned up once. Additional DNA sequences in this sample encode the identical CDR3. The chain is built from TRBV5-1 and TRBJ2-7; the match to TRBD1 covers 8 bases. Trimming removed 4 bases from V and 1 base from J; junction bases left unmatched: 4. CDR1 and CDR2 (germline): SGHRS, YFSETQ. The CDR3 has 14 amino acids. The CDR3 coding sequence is TGCGCCAGCAGCCGAACAGGGGGTTCCTACGAGCAGTACTTC. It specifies CASSRTGGSYEQYF.

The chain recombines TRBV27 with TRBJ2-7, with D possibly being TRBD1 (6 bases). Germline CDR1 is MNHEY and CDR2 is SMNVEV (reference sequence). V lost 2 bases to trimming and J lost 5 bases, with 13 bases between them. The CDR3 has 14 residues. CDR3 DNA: TGTGCCAGCAGTTTACTTTCGAACAGGGACGAGCAGTACTTC. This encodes CASSLLSNRDEQYF.

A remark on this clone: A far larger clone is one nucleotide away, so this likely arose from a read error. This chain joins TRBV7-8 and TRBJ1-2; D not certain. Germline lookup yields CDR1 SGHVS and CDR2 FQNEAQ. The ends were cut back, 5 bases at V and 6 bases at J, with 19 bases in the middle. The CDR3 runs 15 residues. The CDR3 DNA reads TGTGCCAGCAGCCTACCTGGCAGGCCTAAGGATGGCTACACCTTC. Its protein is CASSLPGRPKDGYTF.

The CDR3 loop is CASSSDPGPTYEQYF. The CDR3 DNA reads TGTGCCAGCAGCTCGGACCCGGGACCCACCTACGAGCAGTACTTC. V gene TRBV5-4 combines with J gene TRBJ2-7, with D perhaps being TRBD1 or TRBD2 (5 bases each). The CDR3 is made up of 15 amino acids. Looked up from germline, CDR1 is SGHNT and CDR2 is YYREEE (reference sequence). V lost 3 bases to trimming and J lost 2 bases, with 15 bases between them. The full variable domain, in which reference TRBV5-4 and TRBJ2-7 provide the parts outside the CDR3, is ETGVTQSPTHLIKTRGQQVTLRCSSQSGHNTVSWYQQALGQGPQFIFQYYREEENGRGNFPPRFSGLQFPNYSSELNVNALELDDSALYLCASSSDPGPTYEQYFGPGTRLTVT.

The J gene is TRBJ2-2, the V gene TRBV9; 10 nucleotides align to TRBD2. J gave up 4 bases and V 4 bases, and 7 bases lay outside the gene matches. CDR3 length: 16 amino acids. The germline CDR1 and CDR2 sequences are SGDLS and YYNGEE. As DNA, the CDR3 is TGTGCCAGCAGCCCACGGACTAGCGGCCTCACCGGGGAGCTGTTTTTT. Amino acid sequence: CASSPRTSGLTGELFF.

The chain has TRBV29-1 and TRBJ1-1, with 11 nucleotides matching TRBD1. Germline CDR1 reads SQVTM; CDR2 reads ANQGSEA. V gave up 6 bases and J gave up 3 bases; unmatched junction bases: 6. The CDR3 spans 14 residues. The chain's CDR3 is CSVGTGGRDTEAFF. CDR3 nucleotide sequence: TGCAGCGTCGGGACAGGGGGTAGGGACACTGAAGCTTTCTTT.

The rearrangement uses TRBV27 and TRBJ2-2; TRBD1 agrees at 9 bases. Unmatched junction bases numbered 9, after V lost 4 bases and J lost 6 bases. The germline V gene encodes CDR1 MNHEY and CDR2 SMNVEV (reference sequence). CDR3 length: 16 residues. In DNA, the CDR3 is TGTGCCAGCAGTTCATGGGGGACAGGGTCATCCGGGGAGCTGTTTTTT. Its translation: CASSSWGTGSSGELFF.

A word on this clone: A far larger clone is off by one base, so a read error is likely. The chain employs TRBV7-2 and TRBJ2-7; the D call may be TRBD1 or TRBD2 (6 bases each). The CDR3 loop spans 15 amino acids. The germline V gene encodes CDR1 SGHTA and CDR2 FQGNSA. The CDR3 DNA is TGTGCCAGCAGCCGTGAGGGGGGAGGCCCCTACGAGCGGTACTTC. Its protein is CASSREGGGPYERYF.

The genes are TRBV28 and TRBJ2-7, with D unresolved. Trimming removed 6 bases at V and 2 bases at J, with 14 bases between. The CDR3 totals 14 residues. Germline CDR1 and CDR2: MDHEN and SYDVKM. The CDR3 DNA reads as TGTGCCAGCAGCCCGCCGTTGGGCACCTACGAGCAGTACTTC. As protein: CASSPPLGTYEQYF.

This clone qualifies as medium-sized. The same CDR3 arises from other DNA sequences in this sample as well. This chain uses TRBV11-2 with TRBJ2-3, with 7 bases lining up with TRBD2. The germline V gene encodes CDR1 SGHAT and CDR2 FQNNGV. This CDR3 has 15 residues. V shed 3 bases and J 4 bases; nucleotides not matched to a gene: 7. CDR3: CASSFWGGSPDTQYF. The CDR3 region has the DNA TGTGCCAGCAGCTTTTGGGGGGGTTCTCCAGATACGCAGTATTTT.

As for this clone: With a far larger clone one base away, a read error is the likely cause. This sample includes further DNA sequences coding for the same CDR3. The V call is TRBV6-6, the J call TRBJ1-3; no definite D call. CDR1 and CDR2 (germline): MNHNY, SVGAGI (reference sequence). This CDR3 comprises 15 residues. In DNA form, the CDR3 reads TGTGCAAGCAGTTCGTTGGACGGCTCTGGAAACACCATATATTTT. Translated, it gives CASSSLDGSGNTIYF.

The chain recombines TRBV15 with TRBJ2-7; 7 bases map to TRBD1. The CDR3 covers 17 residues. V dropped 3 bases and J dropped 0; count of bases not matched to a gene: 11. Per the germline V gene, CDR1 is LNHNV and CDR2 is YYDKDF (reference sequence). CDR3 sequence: CATSSRRTGVDSYEQYF. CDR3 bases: TGTGCCACCAGCAGTCGCCGTACAGGGGTCGACTCCTACGAGCAGTACTTC. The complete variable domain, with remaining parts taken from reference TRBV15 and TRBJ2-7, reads DAMVIQNPRYQVTQFGKPVTLSCSQTLNHNVMYWYQQKSSQAPKLLFHYYDKDFNNEADTPDNFQSRRPNTSFCFLDIRSPGLGDTAMYLCATSSRRTGVDSYEQYFGPGTRLTVT.

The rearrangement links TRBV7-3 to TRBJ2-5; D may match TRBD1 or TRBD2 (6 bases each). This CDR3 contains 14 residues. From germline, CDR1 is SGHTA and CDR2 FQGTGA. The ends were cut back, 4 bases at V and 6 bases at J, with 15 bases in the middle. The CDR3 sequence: CASSSRSGAQTQYF. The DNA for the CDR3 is TGTGCCAGCAGCTCGCGATCGGGGGCACAGACCCAGTACTTC.

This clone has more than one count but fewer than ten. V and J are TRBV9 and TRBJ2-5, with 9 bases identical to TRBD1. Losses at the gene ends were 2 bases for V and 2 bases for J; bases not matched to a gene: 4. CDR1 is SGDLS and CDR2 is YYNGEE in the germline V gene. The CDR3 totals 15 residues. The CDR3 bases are TGTGCCAGCAGCGTCCGGGACAGGGATCAAGAGACCCAGTACTTC. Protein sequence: CASSVRDRDQETQYF.